This T cell receptor (beta chain) was documented in a study of cytomegalovirus exposure and HLA in healthy donors. General study results and limits: A link between a missense DCLRE1C variant and TCR beta V- and J-gene trimming emerged from a later analysis. V segments that were indistinguishable, TRBV6-2 and TRBV6-3 among them, were omitted from analysis. Some public TCRs appeared in many individuals, while most sequences were rare.

With respect to this clone: Its antigen is unidentified.

Vbeta (60) and Jbeta (13) primers were used in the PCR. The table came from immunoSEQ multiplex PCR; TCRdb's copy has only in-frame clones and leaves some out. The sample consists of 120,000 or so clones, approximately 70% of them appearing once. This CDR3 comprises 13 residues. The V and J ends lost 10 bases and 2 bases respectively, with 15 bases between them. Germline V gene sequence: CDR1 SGHTS, CDR2 YDEGEE. Sequencing was carried out using PBMCs. The chain employs TRBV5-8 and TRBJ1-1, with D perhaps matching TRBD1 (6 bases). This TCR was recovered from a man younger than 35 in good health and CMV-seronegative. CDR3 sequence reads: CAGQGGGNTEAFF. CDR3 DNA: TGTGCCGGCCAGGGAGGGGGAAACACTGAAGCTTTCTTT.